The subject of this entry is one TCR beta chain. As yet, its antigen is unknown. This specimen comes from a study of persistence of HIV-infected CD4 T cells. This was the immunoSEQ version 4 assay in survey mode. The data were produced by immunoSEQ multiplex PCR, yet TCRdb's version contains in-frame clones alone and is incomplete. Among more than 30,000 clones listed, roughly 82% were seen once. The stimulus was an HIV-1 Gag 15-mer peptide pool, roughly 1 ug/peptide/mL. Memory cells lacking CD40L and CD69 with high CD45RO were sorted. Donors were HIV-1-infected adults who began suppressive ART during chronic infection. Per germline, CDR1 SGDLS and CDR2 YYNGEE. The ends were cut back, 0 bases at V and 1 base at J, with 7 bases in the middle. CDR3 length: 14 residues.

The TCR comes from an adult woman with HIV who was CMV-seropositive. Sequenced material: CD4+ T cells sorted from PBMCs after roughly 19-hour stimulation, taken from a patient who received antiretroviral therapy. The chain links TRBV9 to TRBJ1-1, with D hard to call. CDR3 loop: CASSVAPGNTEAFF. CDR3 in DNA: TGTGCCAGCAGCGTAGCTCCGGGGAACACTGAAGCTTTCTTT.